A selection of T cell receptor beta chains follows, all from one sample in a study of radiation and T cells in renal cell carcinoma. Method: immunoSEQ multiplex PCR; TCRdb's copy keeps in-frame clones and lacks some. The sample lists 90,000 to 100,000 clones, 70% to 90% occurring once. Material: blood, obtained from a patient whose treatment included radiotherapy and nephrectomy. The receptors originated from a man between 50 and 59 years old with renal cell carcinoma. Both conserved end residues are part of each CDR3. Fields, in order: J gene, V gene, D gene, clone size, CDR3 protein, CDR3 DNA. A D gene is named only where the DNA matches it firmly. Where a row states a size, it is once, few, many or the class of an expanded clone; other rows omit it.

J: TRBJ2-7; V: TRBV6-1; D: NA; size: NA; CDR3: CASSEQGLSYEQYF; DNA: TGTGCCAGCAGTGAGCAGGGACTCTCCTACGAGCAGTACTTC
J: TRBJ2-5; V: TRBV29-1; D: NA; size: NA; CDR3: CSVAGAKQETQYF; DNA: TGCAGCGTTGCCGGGGCTAAGCAAGAGACCCAGTACTTC
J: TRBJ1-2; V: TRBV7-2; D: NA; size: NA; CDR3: CASSLGERFWGYTF; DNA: TGTGCCAGCAGCTTAGGTGAACGCTTTTGGGGCTACACCTTC
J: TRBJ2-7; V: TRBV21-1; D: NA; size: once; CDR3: CASSESGTAGDEQYF; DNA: TGTGCCAGCAGCGAATCCGGGACAGCGGGAGACGAGCAGTACTTC
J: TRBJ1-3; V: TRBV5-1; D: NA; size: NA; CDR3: CANRTFSGNTIYF; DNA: TGCGCCAACAGGACTTTCTCTGGAAACACCATATATTTT
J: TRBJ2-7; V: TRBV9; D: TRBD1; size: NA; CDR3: CASSSNPDRVYEQYF; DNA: TGTGCCAGCAGCTCCAACCCCGACAGGGTCTACGAGCAGTACTTC
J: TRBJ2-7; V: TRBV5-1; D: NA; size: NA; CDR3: CASRPGTVMTYEQYF; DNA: TGCGCCAGCAGACCTGGCACGGTGATGACCTACGAGCAGTACTTC
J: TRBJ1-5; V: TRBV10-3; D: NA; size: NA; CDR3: CAISDDRPSNQPQHF; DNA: TGTGCCATCAGTGATGACAGACCTAGCAATCAGCCCCAGCATTTT
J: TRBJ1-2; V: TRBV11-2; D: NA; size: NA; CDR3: CASSLGRLDYGYTF; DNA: TGTGCCAGCAGCTTAGGTCGGTTGGACTATGGCTACACCTTC
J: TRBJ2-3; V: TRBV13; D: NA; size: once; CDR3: CASSPGGHTDTQYF; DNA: TGTGCCAGCAGCCCCGGCGGGCACACAGATACGCAGTATTTT
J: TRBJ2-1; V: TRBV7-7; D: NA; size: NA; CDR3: CASSLGLPSSYNEQFF; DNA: TGTGCTAGCAGCTTAGGACTTCCTAGCTCCTACAATGAGCAGTTCTTC
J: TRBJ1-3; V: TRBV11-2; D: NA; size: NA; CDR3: CASGRSRGWGNTIYF; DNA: TGTGCCAGTGGAAGGAGTAGAGGGTGGGGAAACACCATATATTTT
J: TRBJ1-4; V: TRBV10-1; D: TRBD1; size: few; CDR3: CASSEGQGLEKLFF; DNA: TGCGCCAGCAGTGAGGGACAGGGTTTGGAAAAACTGTTTTTT
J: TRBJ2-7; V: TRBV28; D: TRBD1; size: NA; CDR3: CASSLRRQGWQYF; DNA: TGTGCCAGCAGTTTACGCCGACAGGGTTGGCAGTACTTC
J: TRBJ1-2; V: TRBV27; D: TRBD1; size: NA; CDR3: CASRLWGTGAEYGYTF; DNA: TGTGCCAGCAGACTTTGGGGGACAGGGGCGGAGTATGGCTACACCTTC
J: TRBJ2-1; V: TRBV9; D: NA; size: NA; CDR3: CASSALDGNNEQFF; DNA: TGTGCCAGCAGCGCGCTGGACGGGAACAATGAGCAGTTCTTC
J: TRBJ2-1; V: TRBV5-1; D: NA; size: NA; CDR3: CASSLATDYNEQFF; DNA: TGCGCCAGCAGCTTGGCCACAGACTACAATGAGCAGTTCTTC
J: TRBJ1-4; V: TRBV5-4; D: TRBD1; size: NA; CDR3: CASSLRTGDTTNEKLFF; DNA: TGTGCCAGCAGCTTAAGGACAGGGGATACAACTAATGAAAAACTGTTTTTT
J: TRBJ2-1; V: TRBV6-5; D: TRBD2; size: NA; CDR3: CASSPLAGVYNEQFF; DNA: TGTGCCAGCAGCCCCCTAGCGGGGGTCTACAATGAGCAGTTCTTC
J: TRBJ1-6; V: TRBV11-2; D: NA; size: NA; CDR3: CASSRSRVTNSPLHF; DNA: TGTGCCAGCAGCCGATCCAGGGTGACCAATTCACCCCTCCACTTT
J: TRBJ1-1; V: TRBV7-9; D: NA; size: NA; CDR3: CASSPRGRGNTEAFF; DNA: TGTGCCAGCAGCCCGAGGGGACGGGGGAACACTGAAGCTTTCTTT
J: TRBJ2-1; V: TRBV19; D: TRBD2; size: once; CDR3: CASSLAGGTYNEQFF; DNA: TGTGCCAGTAGCCTAGCGGGAGGGACCTACAATGAGCAGTTCTTC
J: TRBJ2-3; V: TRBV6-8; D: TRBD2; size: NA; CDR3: CASSLKRTSGSTDTQYF; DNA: TGTGCCAGCAGCCTAAAAAGGACTAGCGGTAGCACAGATACGCAGTATTTT
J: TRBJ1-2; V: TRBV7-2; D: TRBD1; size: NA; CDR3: CASSTGQGAQGYTF; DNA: TGTGCCAGCAGCACGGGACAGGGGGCGCAAGGCTACACCTTC
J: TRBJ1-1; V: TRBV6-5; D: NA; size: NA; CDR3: CASSDDRFGDTEAFF; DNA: TGTGCCAGCAGCGACGACAGGTTCGGAGACACTGAAGCTTTCTTT
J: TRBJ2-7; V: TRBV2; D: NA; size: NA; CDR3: CASRGRSTSYEQYF; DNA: TGTGCCAGTAGGGGGAGGAGCACCTCCTACGAGCAGTACTTC
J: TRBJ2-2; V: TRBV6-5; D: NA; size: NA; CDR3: CASSYPRATGTGELFF; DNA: TGTGCCAGCAGTTACCCACGGGCCACGGGGACCGGGGAGCTGTTTTTT
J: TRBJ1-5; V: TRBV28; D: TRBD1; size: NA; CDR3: CASTDNGQEGGQPQHF; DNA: TGTGCCAGCACCGATAATGGACAGGAAGGCGGACAGCCCCAGCATTTT
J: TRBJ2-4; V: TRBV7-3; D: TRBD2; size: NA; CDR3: CASSPGLAEGIQYF; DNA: TGTGCCAGCAGCCCGGGACTAGCGGAGGGCATTCAGTACTTC
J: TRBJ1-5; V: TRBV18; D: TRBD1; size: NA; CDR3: CASSRDRAINQPQHF; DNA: TGTGCCAGCTCACGAGACAGGGCGATCAATCAGCCCCAGCATTTT
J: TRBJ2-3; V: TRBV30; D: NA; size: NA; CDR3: CAWSLSFDTQYF; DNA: TGTGCCTGGAGTCTGTCTTTCGATACGCAGTATTTT
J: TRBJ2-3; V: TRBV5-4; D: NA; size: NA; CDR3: CASSLARTDTQYF; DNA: TGTGCCAGCAGCTTGGCCCGGACGGATACGCAGTATTTT
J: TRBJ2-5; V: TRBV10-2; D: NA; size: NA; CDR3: CASAAGKETQYF; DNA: TGCGCCAGCGCGGCGGGAAAGGAGACCCAGTACTTC
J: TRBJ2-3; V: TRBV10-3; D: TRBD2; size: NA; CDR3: CAMRGTSATDTQYF; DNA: TGTGCCATGAGGGGGACTAGCGCCACAGATACGCAGTATTTT
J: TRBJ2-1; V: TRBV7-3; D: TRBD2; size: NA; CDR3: CASSLSSGGGFNEQFF; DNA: TGTGCCAGCAGCTTAAGTAGCGGGGGAGGTTTTAATGAGCAGTTCTTC
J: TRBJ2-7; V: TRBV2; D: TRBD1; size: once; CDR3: CASSAGQEYEQYF; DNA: TGTGCCAGCAGTGCTGGACAGGAGTACGAGCAGTACTTC
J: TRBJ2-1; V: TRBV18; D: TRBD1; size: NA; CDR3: CASSPPGQGIANEQFF; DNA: TGTGCCAGCTCACCACCCGGACAGGGGATAGCAAATGAGCAGTTCTTC
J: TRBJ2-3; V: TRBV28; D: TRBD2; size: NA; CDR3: CASSSGLAGLTDTQYF; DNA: TGTGCCAGCAGTTCGGGACTAGCGGGACTCACAGATACGCAGTATTTT
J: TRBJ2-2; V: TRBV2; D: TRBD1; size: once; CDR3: CASSRTGSTGELFF; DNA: TGTGCCAGCAGTCGGACAGGCAGCACCGGGGAGCTGTTTTTT
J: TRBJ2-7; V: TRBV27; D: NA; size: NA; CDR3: CASSLGGVLIYEQYF; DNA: TGTGCCAGCAGTTTAGGGGGAGTACTGATCTACGAGCAGTACTTC
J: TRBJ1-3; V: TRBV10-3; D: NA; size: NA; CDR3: CAISEQVGSGNTIYF; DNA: TGTGCCATCAGTGAGCAGGTCGGCTCTGGAAACACCATATATTTT